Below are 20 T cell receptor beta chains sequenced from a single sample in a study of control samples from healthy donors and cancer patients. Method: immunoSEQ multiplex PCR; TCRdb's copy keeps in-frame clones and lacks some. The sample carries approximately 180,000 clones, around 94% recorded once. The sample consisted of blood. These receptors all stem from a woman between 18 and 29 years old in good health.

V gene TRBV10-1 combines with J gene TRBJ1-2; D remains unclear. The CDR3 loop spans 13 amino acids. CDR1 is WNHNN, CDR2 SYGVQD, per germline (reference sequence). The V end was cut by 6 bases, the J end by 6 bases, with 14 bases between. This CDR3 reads CASSQDKFNGYTF. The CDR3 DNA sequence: TGCGCCAGCAGCCAAGACAAATTTAATGGCTACACCTTC.

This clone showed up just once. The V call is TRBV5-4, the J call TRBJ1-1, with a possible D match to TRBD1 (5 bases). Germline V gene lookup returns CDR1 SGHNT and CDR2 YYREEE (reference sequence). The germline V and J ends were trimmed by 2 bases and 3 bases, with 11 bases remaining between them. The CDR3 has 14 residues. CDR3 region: CASSLRGSDTEAFF. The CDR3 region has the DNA TGTGCCAGCAGCTTAAGGGGAAGCGACACTGAAGCTTTCTTT. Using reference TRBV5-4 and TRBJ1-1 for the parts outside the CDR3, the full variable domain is ETGVTQSPTHLIKTRGQQVTLRCSSQSGHNTVSWYQQALGQGPQFIFQYYREEENGRGNFPPRFSGLQFPNYSSELNVNALELDDSALYLCASSLRGSDTEAFFGQGTRLTVV.

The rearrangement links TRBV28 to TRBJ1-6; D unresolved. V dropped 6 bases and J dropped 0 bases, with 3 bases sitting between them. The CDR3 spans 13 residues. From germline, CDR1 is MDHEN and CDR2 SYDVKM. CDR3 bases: TGTGCCAGCAGCCTCTCCTATAATTCACCCCTCCACTTT. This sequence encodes CASSLSYNSPLHF.

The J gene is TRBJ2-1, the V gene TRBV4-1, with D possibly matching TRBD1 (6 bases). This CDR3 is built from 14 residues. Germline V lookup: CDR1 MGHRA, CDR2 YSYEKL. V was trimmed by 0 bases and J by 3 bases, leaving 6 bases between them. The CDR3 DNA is TGCGCCAGCAGCCAAGAGGACAGCTACAATGAGCAGTTCTTC. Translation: CASSQEDSYNEQFF.

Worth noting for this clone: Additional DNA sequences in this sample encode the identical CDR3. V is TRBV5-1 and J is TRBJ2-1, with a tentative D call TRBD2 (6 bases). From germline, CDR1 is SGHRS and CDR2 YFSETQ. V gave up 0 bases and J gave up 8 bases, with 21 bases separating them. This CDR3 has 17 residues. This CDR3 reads CASSLGGWDSLRHEQFF. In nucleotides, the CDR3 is TGCGCCAGCAGCTTGGGGGGTTGGGACTCCCTGCGACATGAGCAGTTCTTC.

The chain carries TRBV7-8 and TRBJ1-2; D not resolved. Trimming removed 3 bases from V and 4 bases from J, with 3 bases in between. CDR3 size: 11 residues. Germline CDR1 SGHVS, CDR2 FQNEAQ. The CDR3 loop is CASSFFYGYTF. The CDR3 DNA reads TGTGCCAGCAGCTTTTTCTATGGCTACACCTTC.

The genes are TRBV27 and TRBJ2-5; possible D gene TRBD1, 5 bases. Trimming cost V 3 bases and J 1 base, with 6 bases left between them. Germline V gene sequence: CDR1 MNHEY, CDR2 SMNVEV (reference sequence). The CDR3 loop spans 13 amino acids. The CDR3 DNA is TGTGCCAGCAGTTTCAGGGCCCAAGAGACCCAGTACTTC. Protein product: CASSFRAQETQYF.

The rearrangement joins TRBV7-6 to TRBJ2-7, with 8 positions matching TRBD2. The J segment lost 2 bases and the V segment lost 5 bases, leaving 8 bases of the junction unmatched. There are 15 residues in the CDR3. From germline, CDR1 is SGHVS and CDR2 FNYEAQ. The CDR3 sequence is CASSVNRGGPYEQYF. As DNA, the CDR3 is TGTGCCAGCAGCGTAAACCGGGGGGGCCCCTACGAGCAGTACTTC.

CDR3: CASTSRTVRNTEAFF. As DNA, the CDR3 is TGTGCCAGCACCTCACGAACAGTAAGAAACACTGAAGCTTTCTTT. The V call is TRBV2, the J call TRBJ1-1; no definite D call. Per germline, CDR1 SNHLY and CDR2 FYNNEI. This CDR3 comprises 15 residues. Between the trimmed V and J ends, which lost 7 bases and 2 bases, there was a span of 17 bases.

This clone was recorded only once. For the CDR3, the DNA is TGTGCCAGCAGTTTAACTCAGAGGAATGGCTACACCTTC. Translating gives CASSLTQRNGYTF. The J gene is TRBJ1-2, the V gene TRBV12-3 or TRBV12-4; no reliable D call. This CDR3 contains 13 residues. Trimming took off 2 bases at V and 6 bases at J, with 10 bases between the two ends.

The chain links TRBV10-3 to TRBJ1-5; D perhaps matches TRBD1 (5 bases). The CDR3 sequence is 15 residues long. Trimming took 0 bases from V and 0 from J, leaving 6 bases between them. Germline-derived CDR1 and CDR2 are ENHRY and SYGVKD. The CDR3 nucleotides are TGTGCCATCAGTGAGTCAGGGGCTAGCAATCAGCCCCAGCATTTT. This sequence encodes CAISESGASNQPQHF.

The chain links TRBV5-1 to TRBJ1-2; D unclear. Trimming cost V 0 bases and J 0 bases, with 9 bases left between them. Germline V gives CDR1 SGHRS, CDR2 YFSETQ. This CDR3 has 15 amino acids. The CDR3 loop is CASSLEWGANYGYTF. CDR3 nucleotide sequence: TGCGCCAGCAGCTTGGAGTGGGGAGCTAACTATGGCTACACCTTC.

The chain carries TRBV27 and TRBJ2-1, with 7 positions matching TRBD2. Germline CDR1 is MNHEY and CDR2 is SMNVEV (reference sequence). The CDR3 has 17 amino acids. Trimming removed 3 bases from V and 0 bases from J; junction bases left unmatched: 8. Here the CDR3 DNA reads TGTGCCAGCAGTTTTCGGGCTAGCGGTAGCTCCTACAATGAGCAGTTCTTC. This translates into CASSFRASGSSYNEQFF.

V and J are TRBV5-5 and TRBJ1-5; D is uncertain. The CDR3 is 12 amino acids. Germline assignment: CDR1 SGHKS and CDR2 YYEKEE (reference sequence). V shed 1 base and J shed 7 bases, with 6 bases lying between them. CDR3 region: CASSLSEQPQHF. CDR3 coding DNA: TGTGCCAGCAGCTTGTCGGAGCAGCCCCAGCATTTT.

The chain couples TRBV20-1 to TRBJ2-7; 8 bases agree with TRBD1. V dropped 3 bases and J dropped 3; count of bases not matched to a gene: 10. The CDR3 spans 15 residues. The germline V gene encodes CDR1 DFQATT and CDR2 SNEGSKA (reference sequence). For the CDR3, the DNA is TGCAGTGCTAGTCCCGGGACAGGATCTTTCTACGAGCAGTACTTC. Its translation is CSASPGTGSFYEQYF.

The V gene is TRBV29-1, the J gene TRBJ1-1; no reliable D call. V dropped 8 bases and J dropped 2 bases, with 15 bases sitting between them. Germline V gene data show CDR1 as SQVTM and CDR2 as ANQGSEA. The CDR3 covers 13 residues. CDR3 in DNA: TGCAGCTCCCTTGGTCAGGCTAACACTGAAGCTTTCTTT. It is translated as CSSLGQANTEAFF.

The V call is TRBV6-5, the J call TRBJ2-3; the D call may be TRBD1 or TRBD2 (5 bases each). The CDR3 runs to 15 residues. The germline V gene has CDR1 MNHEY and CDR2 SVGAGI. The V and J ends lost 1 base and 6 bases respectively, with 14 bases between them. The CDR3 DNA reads TGTGCCAGCAGTTACTGGACTGGGGCTCCGGATACGCAGTATTTT. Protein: CASSYWTGAPDTQYF.

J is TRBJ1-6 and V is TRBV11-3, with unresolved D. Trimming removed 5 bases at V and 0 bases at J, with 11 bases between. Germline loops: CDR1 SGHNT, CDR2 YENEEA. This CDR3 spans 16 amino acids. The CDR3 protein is CASSPDWSSYNSPLHF. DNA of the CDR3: TGTGCCAGCAGCCCGGACTGGAGCTCCTATAATTCACCCCTCCACTTT.

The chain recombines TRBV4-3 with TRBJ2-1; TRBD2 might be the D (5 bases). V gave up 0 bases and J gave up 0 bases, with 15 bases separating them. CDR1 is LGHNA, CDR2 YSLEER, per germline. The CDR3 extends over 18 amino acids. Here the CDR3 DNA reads TGCGCCAGCAGCCAAGATGGGCTAGCCGAGAGCTCCTACAATGAGCAGTTCTTC. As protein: CASSQDGLAESSYNEQFF.

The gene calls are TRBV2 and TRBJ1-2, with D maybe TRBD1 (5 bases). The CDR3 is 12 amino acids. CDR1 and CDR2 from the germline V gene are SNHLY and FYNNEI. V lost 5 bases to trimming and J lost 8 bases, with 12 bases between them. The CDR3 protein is CASSPQGGGYTF. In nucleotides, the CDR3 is TGTGCCAGCAGTCCTCAGGGAGGGGGCTACACCTTC.